This record covers a single T cell receptor beta chain. Its specific antigen is unknown. Base qualities were left out, and no much larger clone turns up one base away. The immunoSEQ Assay, a bias-controlled multiplex PCR, was used to amplify TCRbeta CDR3 regions from genomic DNA. As for how the authors treated the data: The number of nucleated cells in each sample was estimated from the amplification of reference gene primers within the assay. Sequence reads were collapsed and filtered to measure the absolute abundance of every unique TCRbeta CDR3 rearrangement. For each sample, productive Simpson clonality was calculated by taking the square root of Simpson's diversity index across productive rearrangements. The table was pulled from immuneACCESS by TCRdb, which kept in-frame rearrangements only. Such tables lose some clones; where checked, under half of the loss comes from unresolved V genes, and the rest has no known cause. Clone size and V and J calls were adopted from that table, with D and trimming inferred from the DNA. The sample data list approximately 85,000 clones, and about nine tenths of these were observed just once. Of the sample, 27% is held by the ten largest clones.

This specimen belongs to a study of blood T cell repertoires in COVID-19 (dated by TCRdb to the early 2020s). For the study in its entirety: Samples from collaborators originated in the United States, Italy and Spain and spanned both the acute and convalescent phases of COVID-19. The prospective study material was composed of cDNA or gDNA derived from T cells, B-cell-depleted T cells, or PBMCs. The dataset comprised deeply sampled blood TCRbeta repertoires from subjects exposed to, actively infected with, or recovered from COVID-19. The repertoires were released in a freely available public database intended as a resource for research on the immune response to SARS-CoV-2. The samples were drawn from two sources: the first 160 participants of the ongoing ImmuneRACE study, and 950 to 1,500 subjects contributed by 6 global collaborators. Sample metadata almost always included a de-identified subject ID, COVID-19 status, age in years and sex. Where available, HLA class I and class II types were obtained from metadata supplied by the sample provider rather than from assay-based typing. Findings and caveats that apply to the study as a whole: The amount of clinical and demographic metadata varied by source and participant and was provided uncurated.

Whole blood was collected in K2EDTA tubes by collaborating institutions according to the institutions' own protocols. For TCRbeta analysis, collaborator samples were shipped as frozen whole blood, as isolated PBMCs, or as DNA extracted from either sample type. The CDR3 runs 13 amino acids, cysteine and phenylalanine included. The sequence is cut down to CDR3 DNA, 39 bases in frame from base 1. V lost 7 bases and J lost 5 bases, and the count of bases not matched to a germline gene is 6. Looking up the germline V gene yields CDR1 SQVTM and CDR2 ANQGSEA. The receptor comes from a man aged 45-65 years with active or convalescent COVID-19. In this chain, TRBV29-1 is recombined with TRBJ2-5, with 11 junctional bases fitting TRBD1. The specimen sequenced was peripheral blood. The CDR3 is CSARTGGEETQYF. The DNA reads TGCAGCGCCAGGACAGGGGGCGAGGAGACCCAGTACTTC.